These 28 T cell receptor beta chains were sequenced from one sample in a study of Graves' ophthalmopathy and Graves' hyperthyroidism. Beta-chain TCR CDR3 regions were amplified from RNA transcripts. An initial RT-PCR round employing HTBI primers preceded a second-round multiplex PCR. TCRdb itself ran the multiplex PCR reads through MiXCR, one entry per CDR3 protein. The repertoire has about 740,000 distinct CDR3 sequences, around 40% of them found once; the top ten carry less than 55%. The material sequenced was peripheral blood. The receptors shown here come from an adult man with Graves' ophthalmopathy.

The CDR3 region has the DNA TGTGCCAGCAGCCCTGCCACGGGTCCCGGAAACACCATATATTTT. Its protein is CASSPATGPGNTIYF. The chain uses TRBV9 and TRBJ1-3; the D is unclear. The CDR3 totals 15 residues. Deletions cut 4 bases from V and 4 bases from J, with 15 bases between. Germline V CDR1 and CDR2: SGDLS, YYNGEE.

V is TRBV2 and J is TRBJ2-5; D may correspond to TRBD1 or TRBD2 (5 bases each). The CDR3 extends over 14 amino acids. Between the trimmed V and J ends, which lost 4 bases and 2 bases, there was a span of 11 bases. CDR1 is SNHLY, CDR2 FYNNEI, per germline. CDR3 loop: CASSVWGNQETQYF. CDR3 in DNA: TGTGCCAGCAGTGTTTGGGGGAATCAAGAGACCCAGTACTTC.

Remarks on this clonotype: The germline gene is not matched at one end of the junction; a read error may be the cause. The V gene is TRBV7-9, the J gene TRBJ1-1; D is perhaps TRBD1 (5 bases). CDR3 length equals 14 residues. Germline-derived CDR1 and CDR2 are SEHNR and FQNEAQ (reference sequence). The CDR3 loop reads CSSSLWGTNTEAFF. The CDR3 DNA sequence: TGTTCCAGCAGTTTATGGGGCACCAACACTGAAGCTTTCTTT.

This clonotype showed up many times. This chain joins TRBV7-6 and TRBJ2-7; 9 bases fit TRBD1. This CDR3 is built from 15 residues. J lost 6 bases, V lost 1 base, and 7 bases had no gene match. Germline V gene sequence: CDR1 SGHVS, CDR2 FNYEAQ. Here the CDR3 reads CASSLVSDRGSEQYF. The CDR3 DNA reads TGTGCCAGCAGCTTAGTCTCGGACAGGGGATCCGAGCAGTACTTC.

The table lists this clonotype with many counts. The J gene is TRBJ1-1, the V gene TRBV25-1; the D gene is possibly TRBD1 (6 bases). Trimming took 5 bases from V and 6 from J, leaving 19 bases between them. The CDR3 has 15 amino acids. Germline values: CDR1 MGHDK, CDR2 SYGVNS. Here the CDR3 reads CASSLSQTGLSEAFF. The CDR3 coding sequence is TGTGCCAGCAGTCTATCCCAAACAGGGTTGTCTGAAGCTTTCTTT.

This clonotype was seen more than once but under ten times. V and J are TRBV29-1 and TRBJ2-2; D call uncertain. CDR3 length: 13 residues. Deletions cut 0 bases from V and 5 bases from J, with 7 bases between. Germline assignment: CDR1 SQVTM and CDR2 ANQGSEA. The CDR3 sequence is CSVEDLLTGELFF. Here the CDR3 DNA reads TGCAGCGTTGAAGATCTTCTAACCGGGGAGCTGTTTTTT.

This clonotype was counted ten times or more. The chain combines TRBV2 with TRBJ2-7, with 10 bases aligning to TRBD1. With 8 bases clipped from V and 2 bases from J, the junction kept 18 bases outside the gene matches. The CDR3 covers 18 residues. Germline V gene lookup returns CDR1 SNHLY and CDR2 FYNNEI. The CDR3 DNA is TGTGCCAGCTCGGGGGACAGGGGCTCGAACACTTCGCCCTACGAGCAGTACTTC. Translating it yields CASSGDRGSNTSPYEQYF.

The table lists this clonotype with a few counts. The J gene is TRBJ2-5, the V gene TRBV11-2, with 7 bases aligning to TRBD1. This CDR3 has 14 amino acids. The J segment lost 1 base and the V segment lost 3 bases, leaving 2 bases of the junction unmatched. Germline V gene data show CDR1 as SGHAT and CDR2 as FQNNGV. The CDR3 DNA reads TGTGCCAGCAGCTTTAGGGGGCGCCAAGAGACCCAGTACTTC. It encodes CASSFRGRQETQYF.

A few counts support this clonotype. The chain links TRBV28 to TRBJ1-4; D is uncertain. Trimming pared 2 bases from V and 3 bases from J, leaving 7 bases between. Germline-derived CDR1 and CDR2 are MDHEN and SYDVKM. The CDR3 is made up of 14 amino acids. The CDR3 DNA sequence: TGTGCCAGCAGTTTACAAGTGGCTAATGAAAAACTGTTTTTT. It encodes CASSLQVANEKLFF.

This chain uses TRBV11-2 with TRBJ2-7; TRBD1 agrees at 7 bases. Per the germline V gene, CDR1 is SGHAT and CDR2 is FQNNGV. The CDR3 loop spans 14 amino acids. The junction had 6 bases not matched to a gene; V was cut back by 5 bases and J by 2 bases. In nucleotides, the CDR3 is TGTGCCAGCAGCAAAACAGGGGTAGCCTACGAGCAGTACTTC. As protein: CASSKTGVAYEQYF.

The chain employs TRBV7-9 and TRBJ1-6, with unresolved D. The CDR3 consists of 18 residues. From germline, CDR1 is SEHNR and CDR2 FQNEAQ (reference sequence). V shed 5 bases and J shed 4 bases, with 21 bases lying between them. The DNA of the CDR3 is TGTGCCAGCAGCCAAGAGTTTAAAGCGACTGCTTATAATTCACCCCTCCACTTT. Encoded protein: CASSQEFKATAYNSPLHF.

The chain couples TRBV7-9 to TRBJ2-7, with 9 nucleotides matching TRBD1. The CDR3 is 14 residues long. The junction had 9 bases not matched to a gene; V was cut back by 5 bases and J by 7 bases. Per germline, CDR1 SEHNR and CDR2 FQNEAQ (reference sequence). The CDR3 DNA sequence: TGTGCCAGCAGCGCTGGGACAGGGAGTGGGGAGCAGTACTTC. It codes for CASSAGTGSGEQYF.

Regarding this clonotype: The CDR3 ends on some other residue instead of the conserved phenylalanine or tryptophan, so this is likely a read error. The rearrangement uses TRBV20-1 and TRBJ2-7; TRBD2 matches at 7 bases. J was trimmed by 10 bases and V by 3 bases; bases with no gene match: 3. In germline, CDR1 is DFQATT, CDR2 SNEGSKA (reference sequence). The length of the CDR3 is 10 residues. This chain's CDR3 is CSARGGYQYL. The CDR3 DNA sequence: TGCAGTGCTAGGGGGGGGTACCAGTACCTC.

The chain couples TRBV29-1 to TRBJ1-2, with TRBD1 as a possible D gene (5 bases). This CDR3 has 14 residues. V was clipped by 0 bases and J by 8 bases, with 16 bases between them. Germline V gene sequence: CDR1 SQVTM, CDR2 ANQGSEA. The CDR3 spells CSVEEGEDGGGYTF. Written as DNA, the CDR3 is TGCAGCGTTGAAGAGGGAGAGGACGGGGGGGGCTACACCTTC.

The CDR3 nucleotides are TGTGCCAGCGCCGGCAGGGCTGGGGCCAACGTCCTGACTTTC. Translation: CASAGRAGANVLTF. The gene calls are TRBV25-1 and TRBJ2-6, with a tentative D call TRBD1 (5 bases). The CDR3 contains 14 residues. Germline CDR1 and CDR2: MGHDK and SYGVNS. Trimming pared 8 bases from V and 2 bases from J, leaving 10 bases between.

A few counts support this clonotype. CDR3 sequence reads: CASSQDGEGAEAFF. DNA for the CDR3: TGCGCCAGCAGCCAAGACGGGGAGGGCGCTGAAGCTTTCTTT. V gene TRBV4-1 combines with J gene TRBJ1-1, with D unclear. CDR3 length: 14 residues. The V end was cut by 0 bases, the J end by 6 bases, with 11 bases between. The germline CDR1 and CDR2 sequences are MGHRA and YSYEKL.

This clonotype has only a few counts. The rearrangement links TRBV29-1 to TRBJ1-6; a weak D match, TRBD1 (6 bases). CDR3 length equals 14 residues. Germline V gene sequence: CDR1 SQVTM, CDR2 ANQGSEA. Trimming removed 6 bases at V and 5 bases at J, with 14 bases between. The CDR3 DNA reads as TGCAGCGTCCGAGTAGGGGGTAATAATTCACCCCTCCACTTT. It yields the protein CSVRVGGNNSPLHF.

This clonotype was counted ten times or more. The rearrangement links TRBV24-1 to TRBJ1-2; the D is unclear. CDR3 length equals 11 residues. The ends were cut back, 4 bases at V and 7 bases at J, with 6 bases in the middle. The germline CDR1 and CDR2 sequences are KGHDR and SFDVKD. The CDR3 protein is CATSDSGGYTF. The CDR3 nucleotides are TGTGCCACCAGTGACAGTGGTGGCTACACCTTC.

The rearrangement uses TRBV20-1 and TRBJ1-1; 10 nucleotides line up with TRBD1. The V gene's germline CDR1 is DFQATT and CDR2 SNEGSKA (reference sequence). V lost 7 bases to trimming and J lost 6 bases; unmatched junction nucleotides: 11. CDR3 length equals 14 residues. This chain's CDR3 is CSVLIRDRGSEAFF. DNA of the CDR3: TGCAGTGTTCTAATCCGGGACAGGGGTTCTGAAGCTTTCTTT.

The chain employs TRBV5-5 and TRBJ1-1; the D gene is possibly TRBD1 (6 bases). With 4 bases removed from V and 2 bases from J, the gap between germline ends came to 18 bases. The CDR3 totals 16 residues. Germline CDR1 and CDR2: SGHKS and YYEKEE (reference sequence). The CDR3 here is CASSPPWGRGNTEAFF. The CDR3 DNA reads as TGTGCCAGCAGCCCGCCGTGGGGGCGAGGAAACACTGAAGCTTTCTTT.

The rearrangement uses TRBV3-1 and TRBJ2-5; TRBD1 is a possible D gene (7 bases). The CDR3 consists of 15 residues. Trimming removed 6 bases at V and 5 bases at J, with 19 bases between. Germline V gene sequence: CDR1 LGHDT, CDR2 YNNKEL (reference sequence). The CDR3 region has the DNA TGTGCCAGCAGACTAAGCAGGGGGGCCGGGGAGACCCAGTACTTC. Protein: CASRLSRGAGETQYF.

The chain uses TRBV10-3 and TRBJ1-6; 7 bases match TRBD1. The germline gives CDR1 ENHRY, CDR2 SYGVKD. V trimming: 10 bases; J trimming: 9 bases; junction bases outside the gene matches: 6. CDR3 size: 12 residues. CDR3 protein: CATAGGSSPLHF. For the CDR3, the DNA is TGTGCCACGGCAGGGGGTTCTTCACCCCTCCACTTT.

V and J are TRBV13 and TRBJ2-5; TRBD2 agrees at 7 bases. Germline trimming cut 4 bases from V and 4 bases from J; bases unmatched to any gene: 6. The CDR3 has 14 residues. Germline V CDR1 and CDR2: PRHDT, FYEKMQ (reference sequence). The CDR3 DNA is TGTGCCAGCAGCTCAAGACCGGGGGGAGAGACCCAGTACTTC. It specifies CASSSRPGGETQYF. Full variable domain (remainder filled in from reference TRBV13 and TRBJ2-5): AAGVIQSPRHLIKEKRETATLKCYPIPRHDTVYWYQQGPGQDPQFLISFYEKMQSDKGSIPDRFSAQQFSDYHSELNMSSLELGDSALYFCASSSRPGGETQYFGPGTRLLVL.

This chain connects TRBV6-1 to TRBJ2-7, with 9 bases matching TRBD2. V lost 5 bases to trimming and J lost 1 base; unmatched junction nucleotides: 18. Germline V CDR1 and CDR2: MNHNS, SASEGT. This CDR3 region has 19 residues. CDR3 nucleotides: TGTGCCAGCAGTTACGGCGAGACAGTGTCGCTAGCGGGGTCCTACGAGCAGTACTTC. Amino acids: CASSYGETVSLAGSYEQYF.

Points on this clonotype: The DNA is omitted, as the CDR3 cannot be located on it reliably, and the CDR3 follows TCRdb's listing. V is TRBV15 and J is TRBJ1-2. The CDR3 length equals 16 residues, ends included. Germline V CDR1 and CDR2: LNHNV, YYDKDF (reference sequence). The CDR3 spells CATSRDGSKETQYFAF.

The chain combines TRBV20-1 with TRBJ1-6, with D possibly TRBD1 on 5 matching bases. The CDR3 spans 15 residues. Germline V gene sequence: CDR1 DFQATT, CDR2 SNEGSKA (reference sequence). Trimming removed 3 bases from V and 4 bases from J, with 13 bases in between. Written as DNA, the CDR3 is TGCAGTGCTAGGGGACGGAGCCAATATAATTCACCCCTCCACTTT. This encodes CSARGRSQYNSPLHF.

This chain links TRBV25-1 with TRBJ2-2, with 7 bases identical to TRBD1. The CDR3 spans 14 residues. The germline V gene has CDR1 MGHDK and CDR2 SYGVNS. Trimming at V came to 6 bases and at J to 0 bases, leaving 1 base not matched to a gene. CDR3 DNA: TGTGCCAGCAGAGACAGGGCGAACACCGGGGAGCTGTTTTTT. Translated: CASRDRANTGELFF.

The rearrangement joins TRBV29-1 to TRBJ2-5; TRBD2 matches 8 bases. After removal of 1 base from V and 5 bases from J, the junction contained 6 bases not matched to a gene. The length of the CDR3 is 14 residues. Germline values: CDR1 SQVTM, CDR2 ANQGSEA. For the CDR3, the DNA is TGCAGCGTTGAAGCATGGGCTAGCGGGGAGACCCAGTACTTC. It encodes CSVEAWASGETQYF.